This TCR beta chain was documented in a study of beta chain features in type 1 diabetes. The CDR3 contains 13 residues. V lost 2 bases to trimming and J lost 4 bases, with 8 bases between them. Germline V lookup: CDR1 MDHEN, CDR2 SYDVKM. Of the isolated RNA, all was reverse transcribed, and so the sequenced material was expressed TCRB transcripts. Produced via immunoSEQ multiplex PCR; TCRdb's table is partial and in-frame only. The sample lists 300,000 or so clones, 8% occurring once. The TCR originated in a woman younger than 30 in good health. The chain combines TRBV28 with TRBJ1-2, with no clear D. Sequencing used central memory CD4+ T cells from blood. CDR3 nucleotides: TGTGCCAGCAGTTTACCACAAAGCTATGGCTACACCTTC. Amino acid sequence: CASSLPQSYGYTF.